This is a list of T cell receptor beta chains from one sample in a study of cytomegalovirus exposure and HLA in healthy donors. Method: immunoSEQ multiplex PCR; TCRdb's copy keeps in-frame clones and lacks some. The sample holds approximately 110,000 clones, 94% seen once. The sample taken for sequencing was PBMCs. The receptors shown here come from a woman aged 18-35 years in good health and CMV-seronegative. Both conserved end residues are part of each CDR3. The D gene is left open where the match is weak. The size field is filled for only some rows; it gives once, few, many or a size class.

CDR3nt	CDR3aa	abundance	v_gene	j_gene	d_gene
TGTGCCAGCAGCTTGGTCGGCGGATACACCGGGGAGCTGTTTTTT	CASSLVGGYTGELFF	-	TRBV5-6	TRBJ2-2	-
TGTGCCAGCAGCGTTGGAGAGCTCTCTGGAAACACCATATATTTT	CASSVGELSGNTIYF	-	TRBV9	TRBJ1-3	-
TGTGCCAGCAGTTTGAGTCAGGGAGGGGGCTACACCTTC	CASSLSQGGGYTF	-	TRBV28	TRBJ1-2	-
TGTGCCAGCAGTGACGCAGGGGGGTTGGGCTATGGCTACACCTTC	CASSDAGGLGYGYTF	-	TRBV6-6	TRBJ1-2	TRBD1
TGTGCCTGGAGCCAACAGTGGAACACTGAAGCTTTCTTT	CAWSQQWNTEAFF	-	TRBV30	TRBJ1-1	-
TGTGCCAGCAGCTTTCAGCGGTTAGGGGAGACCCAGTACTTC	CASSFQRLGETQYF	-	TRBV5-4	TRBJ2-5	-
TGTGCCAGCAGTTATCGGGAGCACTCCTACGAGCAGTACTTC	CASSYREHSYEQYF	once	TRBV6-5	TRBJ2-7	-
TGTGCCAGCAGCCGGGGGGGAAGAGGCGAAAAACTGTTTTTT	CASSRGGRGEKLFF	-	TRBV4-2	TRBJ1-4	-
TGTGCCAGCAGCTTACAGGGTCATAATTCACCCCTCCACTTT	CASSLQGHNSPLHF	-	TRBV7-6	TRBJ1-6	-
TGTGCCAGCAGCCCCCGGGACAGGAATCAAGAGCAGTACTTC	CASSPRDRNQEQYF	-	TRBV7-9	TRBJ2-7	TRBD1
TGCGCCAGCAGCTTGGCGGGGTTCTCTGGGGCCAACGTCCTGACTTTC	CASSLAGFSGANVLTF	-	TRBV5-1	TRBJ2-6	-
TGCGCCAGCAGCTTCACTCCCAATTCTAGATTCAATGAGCAGTTCTTC	CASSFTPNSRFNEQFF	-	TRBV5-1	TRBJ2-1	-
TGCGCCAGCAGCCAAGATGGGCAGGTCAATCAGCCCCAGCATTTT	CASSQDGQVNQPQHF	-	TRBV4-1	TRBJ1-5	-
TGTGCCAGCAGCTTAATGGCGGGACCCCCTGGGGATGAGCAGTTCTTC	CASSLMAGPPGDEQFF	-	TRBV7-3	TRBJ2-1	-
TGCAGCGTTGTGTGGGGACAGGGGGCTTGGAACACCGGGGAGCTGTTTTTT	CSVVWGQGAWNTGELFF	-	TRBV29-1	TRBJ2-2	TRBD1
TGTGCCAGCAGTCCCCGGGGGGCCAATTCACCCCTCCACTTT	CASSPRGANSPLHF	-	TRBV6-6	TRBJ1-6	-
TGTGCCAGCAGCTTAGCGGGAGGGCCTACAGATACGCAGTATTTT	CASSLAGGPTDTQYF	-	TRBV7-3	TRBJ2-3	TRBD2
TGTGCCAGCAACCCCAAGGGGGCTAGCAATCAGCCCCAGCATTTT	CASNPKGASNQPQHF	-	TRBV2	TRBJ1-5	TRBD1
TGTGCCAGCAGCGTAGAAAGCGGGGGGTCCTACAATGAGCAGTTCTTC	CASSVESGGSYNEQFF	once	TRBV9	TRBJ2-1	TRBD2
TGCGCCAGCAGCGAAGGGACAGAGACCTATGGCTACACCTTC	CASSEGTETYGYTF	once	TRBV5-1	TRBJ1-2	TRBD1